Listed below are T cell receptor beta chains from one sample, sequenced in a study of blood T cell repertoires in COVID-19. Profiling relied on immunoSEQ multiplex PCR, and the TCRdb table lists in-frame clones only, not all of them. The sample records more than 350,000 clones, approximately 90% being singletons. Sequencing was performed on PBMCs or T cells enriched from blood (not recorded which). These receptors originate from a woman in her 50s who had recovered from COVID-19. CDR3s include the opening cysteine and the closing phenylalanine or tryptophan. D genes are given only for firm matches. Some rows have no size entry. The others give once, few or many, or a class for an expanded clone.

len,d_gene,v_gene,abundance,j_gene,CDR3aa,CDR3nt
16,.,TRBV6-1,.,TRBJ1-2,CASSESGPHSIYGYTF,TGTGCCAGCAGTGAATCAGGGCCGCACTCCATCTATGGCTACACCTTC
14,TRBD1,TRBV27,.,TRBJ1-2,CASSLHRGYYGYTF,TGTGCCAGCAGTTTGCACAGGGGGTACTATGGCTACACCTTC
17,.,TRBV30,.,TRBJ1-6,CAWSVPGGNPYNSPLHF,TGTGCCTGGAGTGTACCGGGAGGAAACCCCTATAATTCACCCCTCCACTTT
15,.,TRBV7-8,.,TRBJ1-5,CASSRGLGGYQPQHF,TGTGCCAGCAGCCGCGGACTGGGGGGTTATCAGCCCCAGCATTTT
16,.,TRBV18,.,TRBJ1-4,CASSRLAGDSAEKLFF,TGTGCCAGCTCTCGCCTAGCCGGAGATTCAGCTGAAAAACTGTTTTTT
12,.,TRBV2,.,TRBJ1-1,CASSVGATRAFF,TGTGCCAGCAGTGTAGGGGCGACTCGGGCTTTCTTT
17,.,TRBV4-1,.,TRBJ2-3,CASSQARAGIGTDTQYF,TGCGCCAGCAGCCAAGCCCGTGCGGGGATAGGCACAGATACGCAGTATTTT
15,.,TRBV19,.,TRBJ2-2,CASSEGRINTGELFF,TGTGCCAGTTCCGAGGGTAGAATAAACACCGGGGAGCTGTTTTTT
13,.,TRBV7-2,.,TRBJ2-3,CASSPDFTDTQYF,TGTGCCAGCAGCCCGGACTTCACAGATACGCAGTATTTT
17,.,TRBV30,.,TRBJ2-6,CAWSVDRTSSGANVLTF,TGTGCCTGGAGTGTCGACAGGACGAGCTCTGGGGCCAACGTCCTGACTTTC
15,TRBD2,TRBV2,few,TRBJ2-1,CASSEALKRGVEQFF,TGTGCCAGCAGTGAAGCGCTTAAGCGGGGGGTTGAGCAGTTCTTC
15,TRBD1,TRBV5-6,.,TRBJ1-6,CASSRRTGLGPPLHF,TGTGCCAGCAGCAGGAGGACAGGCTTGGGGCCACCCCTCCACTTT
16,.,TRBV2,.,TRBJ2-5,CASRADRRRAKETQYF,TGTGCCAGCAGGGCCGACCGGCGGCGAGCTAAAGAGACCCAGTACTTC
16,.,TRBV7-3,.,TRBJ2-3,CASSPGVLPISDTQYF,TGTGCCAGCAGCCCCGGGGTCTTACCAATTTCAGATACGCAGTATTTT
15,TRBD1,TRBV24-1,.,TRBJ2-5,CATSDWDRGIETQYF,TGTGCCACCAGTGATTGGGACAGGGGGATCGAGACCCAGTACTTC
16,.,TRBV10-3,.,TRBJ1-1,CAISGRQGHRDTEAFF,TGTGCCATCAGTGGACGGCAGGGTCATAGGGACACTGAAGCTTTCTTT
18,TRBD1,TRBV7-9,.,TRBJ1-1,CASSHGSGTGAGSSEAFF,TGTGCCAGCAGCCATGGCAGCGGGACAGGGGCCGGGAGCTCTGAAGCTTTCTTT
11,TRBD1,TRBV5-6,.,TRBJ1-2,CASSSHRGDTF,TGTGCCAGCAGCTCCCACAGGGGAGACACCTTC
14,TRBD2,TRBV4-1,.,TRBJ2-3,CASSTWDYRDTQYF,TGCGCCAGCAGCACATGGGACTACCGCGATACGCAGTATTTT
16,.,TRBV10-3,.,TRBJ1-1,CAISESTWTVNTEAFF,TGTGCCATCAGTGAGTCGACTTGGACAGTAAACACTGAAGCTTTCTTT
18,TRBD1,TRBV4-2,.,TRBJ1-6,CASSLSGPAGGTNSPLHF,TGTGCCAGCAGCCTCAGTGGTCCTGCAGGGGGTACCAATTCACCCCTCCACTTT
16,.,TRBV7-9,.,TRBJ2-3,CASSLGNGPSTDTQYF,TGTGCCAGCAGCTTAGGAAACGGTCCTAGCACAGATACGCAGTATTTT
14,.,TRBV6-5,few,TRBJ1-6,CASSSTEGNSPLHF,TGTGCCAGCAGTTCGACAGAAGGTAATTCACCCCTCCACTTT
15,TRBD1,TRBV6-1,.,TRBJ1-2,CASSEYWTGNYGYTF,TGTGCCAGCAGTGAATACTGGACAGGAAACTATGGCTACACCTTC
16,.,TRBV6-5,few,TRBJ1-5,CASSYHSGRRNQPQHF,TGTGCCAGCAGCTACCACTCGGGGAGGCGCAATCAGCCCCAGCATTTT
18,.,TRBV18,once,TRBJ2-7,CASSPPTGGPGPAYEQYF,TGTGCCAGCTCACCACCGACCGGGGGGCCGGGGCCGGCCTACGAGCAGTACTTC
15,.,TRBV9,few,TRBJ2-2,CASSVARVNTGELFF,TGTGCCAGCAGCGTCGCCAGGGTGAACACCGGGGAGCTGTTTTTT
14,TRBD1,TRBV5-1,.,TRBJ1-1,CASSSQGVGAEAFF,TGCGCCAGCAGCTCTCAGGGGGTAGGTGCTGAAGCTTTCTTT
18,TRBD2,TRBV4-2,.,TRBJ2-3,CASSQEPALAGGGYTQYF,TGTGCCAGCAGCCAAGAGCCGGCACTAGCGGGGGGGGGATATACGCAGTATTTT
16,TRBD2,TRBV12-5,.,TRBJ2-1,CASGLVQAGGYDGQFF,TGTGCTAGTGGTTTGGTACAAGCGGGGGGGTACGATGGGCAGTTCTTC
11,.,TRBV3-1/TRBV3-2,.,TRBJ1-2,CASAQGDGYTF,TGTGCCAGCGCACAGGGCGATGGCTACACCTTC